This TCR beta chain was sequenced in a study of T cell responses to AZD1222 COVID-19 vaccine. Clones were read by immunoSEQ multiplex PCR, and TCRdb kept only the in-frame ones, dropping some. The data contain nearly 35,000 clones, 65% to 90% of them singletons. The CDR3 has 12 amino acids. Germline CDR1 and CDR2: MGHRA and YSYEKL. Trimming took off 2 bases at V and 13 bases at J, with 12 bases between the two ends. Analyses pooled second doses at about 4 or about 12 weeks. This TCR came from an adult who received the AZD1222 COVID-19 vaccine. The J gene is TRBJ2-1, the V gene TRBV4-1; D perhaps matches TRBD2 (6 bases). The source was peripheral blood, collected 28 days after the second AZD1222 dose. The CDR3 protein is CASSQPRGRQFF. The CDR3 coding sequence is TGCGCCAGCAGCCAACCCCGGGGGAGACAGTTCTTC.